These T cell receptor beta chains were read from a single sample in a study of T cell responses to AZD1222 COVID-19 vaccine. Clones were sequenced by immunoSEQ multiplex PCR, and TCRdb holds only the in-frame ones, with some missing. The sample records 140,000 to 150,000 clones, 92% being singletons. Sequenced material: peripheral blood, taken 28 days after the second AZD1222 dose. These receptors were taken from an adult who received the AZD1222 COVID-19 vaccine. CDR3s include the opening cysteine and the closing phenylalanine or tryptophan. The D gene is left open where the match is weak. Rows give clone size only sometimes, using once, few, many, or a class for an expanded clone.

V	J	size	D	CDR3	DNA
TRBV19	TRBJ1-1	-	-	CASSIEGAYTEAFF	TGTGCCAGTAGTATAGAGGGAGCATACACTGAAGCTTTCTTT
TRBV4-2	TRBJ2-1	-	-	CASSTHNEQFF	TGTGCCAGCAGCACCCACAATGAGCAGTTCTTC
TRBV6-5	TRBJ1-3	-	-	CASSYSSQSSGNTIYF	TGTGCCAGCAGTTATTCGTCGCAGTCCTCTGGAAACACCATATATTTT
TRBV19	TRBJ1-2	-	-	CASRRDSNYGYTF	TGTGCCAGTAGACGGGATTCTAACTATGGCTACACCTTC
TRBV3-1/TRBV3-2	TRBJ2-3	-	-	CASSETPSGTDTQYF	TGTGCCAGCAGCGAGACCCCCTCTGGAACAGATACGCAGTATTTT
TRBV7-6	TRBJ1-4	-	-	CASSLATGSGEKLFF	TGTGCCAGCAGCTTAGCGACAGGCTCGGGGGAAAAACTGTTTTTT
TRBV14	TRBJ2-7	-	-	CASSQWDYEQYF	TGTGCCAGCAGCCAATGGGACTACGAGCAGTACTTC
TRBV20-1	TRBJ1-2	-	-	CSASEGGSPGYGYTF	TGCAGTGCTAGTGAAGGTGGCTCCCCGGGGTATGGCTACACCTTC
TRBV18	TRBJ1-2	-	TRBD1	CASSPSGQGYYGYTF	TGTGCCAGCTCACCATCGGGACAGGGCTACTATGGCTACACCTTC
TRBV19	TRBJ2-7	few	-	CASSRPGRNYEQYF	TGTGCCAGTAGTAGGCCGGGACGGAACTACGAGCAGTACTTC
TRBV21-1	TRBJ2-1	-	-	CASSKGRCVAGQCYNEQFF	TGTGCCAGCAGCAAAGGGAGGTGCGTAGCGGGACAGTGCTACAATGAGCAGTTCTTC
TRBV5-1	TRBJ2-1	-	TRBD2	CASVKPGLAGNEQFF	TGCGCCAGCGTCAAACCGGGACTAGCGGGCAATGAGCAGTTCTTC
TRBV30	TRBJ1-6	once	-	CATAGAQDSPLHF	TGTGCCACAGCCGGGGCCCAGGATTCACCCCTCCACTTT
TRBV6-6	TRBJ2-1	once	TRBD2	CASSLRGTSFSPYNEQFF	TGTGCCAGCAGTCTGCGGGGGACTAGTTTTAGCCCCTACAATGAGCAGTTCTTC
TRBV18	TRBJ2-3	-	-	CASSPQDRWTTDTQYF	TGTGCCAGCTCACCCCAAGACAGGTGGACCACAGATACGCAGTATTTT
TRBV28	TRBJ1-1	once	-	CASSSRPTEGLEAFF	TGTGCCAGCAGTTCCAGACCGACAGAGGGATTGGAAGCTTTCTTT
TRBV11-3	TRBJ2-7	-	TRBD1	CASSSGGQESSYEQYF	TGTGCCAGCAGCTCAGGGGGACAGGAGAGCTCCTACGAGCAGTACTTC
TRBV30	TRBJ2-7	-	TRBD2	CAWFSGRGAYEQYF	TGTGCCTGGTTTAGCGGGAGGGGAGCCTACGAGCAGTACTTC
TRBV19	TRBJ1-5	-	-	CASSIAANQPQHF	TGTGCCAGTAGTATAGCGGCTAATCAGCCCCAGCATTTT
TRBV18	TRBJ1-3	-	TRBD1	CASSPGTGDSNTIYF	TGTGCCAGCTCACCTGGGACAGGGGATTCGAACACCATATATTTT
TRBV19	TRBJ1-5	-	-	CASSYGGASNQPQHF	TGTGCCAGTAGTTATGGGGGGGCGAGCAATCAGCCCCAGCATTTT
TRBV9	TRBJ2-3	-	TRBD1	CASSVGQGRSDTQYF	TGTGCCAGCAGCGTCGGACAGGGAAGGTCAGATACGCAGTATTTT
TRBV24-1	TRBJ1-2	-	-	CATSWTLWGYGYTF	TGTGCCACCAGCTGGACCCTTTGGGGATATGGCTACACCTTC
TRBV3-1/TRBV3-2	TRBJ1-3	-	-	CASSLSQGFSGNTIYF	TGTGCCAGCAGCCTATCGCAGGGATTCTCTGGAAACACCATATATTTT
TRBV7-9	TRBJ2-1	-	-	CASSPNRYEQFF	TGTGCCAGCAGCCCCAATAGATATGAGCAGTTCTTC
TRBV24-1	TRBJ1-2	-	-	CATSGVGDYGYTF	TGTGCCACCAGTGGTGTAGGGGATTATGGCTACACCTTC
TRBV28	TRBJ1-2	-	-	CASSPARAGGYTF	TGTGCCAGCAGTCCCGCCCGCGCTGGGGGCTACACCTTC
TRBV9	TRBJ1-5	-	-	CASSPGGKSNQPQHF	TGTGCCAGCAGCCCGGGGGGGAAGAGCAATCAGCCCCAGCATTTT
TRBV27	TRBJ2-2	-	-	CASSLGSGINTGELFF	TGTGCCAGCAGCCTCGGATCCGGGATAAACACCGGGGAGCTGTTTTTT
TRBV6-6	TRBJ2-6	-	-	CASSDGGAGANVLTF	TGTGCCAGCAGTGATGGGGGTGCTGGGGCCAACGTCCTGACTTTC